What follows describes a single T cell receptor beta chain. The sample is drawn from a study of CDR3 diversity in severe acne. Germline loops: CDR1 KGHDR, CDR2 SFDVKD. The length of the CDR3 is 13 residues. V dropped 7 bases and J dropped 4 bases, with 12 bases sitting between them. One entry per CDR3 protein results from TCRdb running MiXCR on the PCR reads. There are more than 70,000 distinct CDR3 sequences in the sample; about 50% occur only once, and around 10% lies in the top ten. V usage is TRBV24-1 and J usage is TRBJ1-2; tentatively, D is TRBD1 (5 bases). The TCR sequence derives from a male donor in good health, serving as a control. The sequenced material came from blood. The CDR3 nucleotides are TGTGCCACCAGCCGGCAGGGAGGCTATGGCTACACCTTC. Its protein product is CATSRQGGYGYTF.